These T cell receptor beta chains were read from a single sample in a study of cytomegalovirus exposure and HLA in healthy donors. Assay used: immunoSEQ multiplex PCR; TCRdb lists only in-frame clones, some missing. The top ten hold roughly 1.5% of the sample, which has around 160,000 clones, 68% seen once. Sequenced input: PBMCs. The receptors originated from a middle-aged man in good health and CMV-seronegative. CDR3s include the opening cysteine and the closing phenylalanine or tryptophan. Each record gives: clone size, D gene, J gene, V gene, CDR3 protein, CDR3 DNA. A D gene is named only where the DNA matches it firmly. For some rows the clone size is stated as once, few or many, or as a class when expanded; others skip it.

>-|TRBD1|TRBJ1-2|TRBV7-2
CASSKPGQGSYGYTF
TGTGCCAGCAGCAAACCGGGACAGGGCTCCTATGGCTACACCTTC
>-|TRBD2|TRBJ2-7|TRBV9
CASSETPGGGEQYF
TGTGCCAGCAGCGAAACCCCGGGGGGAGGAGAGCAGTACTTC
>-|TRBD1|TRBJ2-7|TRBV28
CASSLRQGAADEQYF
TGTGCCAGCAGTTTACGACAGGGGGCGGCCGACGAGCAGTACTTC
>few|-|TRBJ2-4|TRBV5-1
CASSRTSRDIIQYF
TGCGCCAGCAGCCGAACTAGCAGGGATATCATTCAGTACTTC
>-|-|TRBJ1-5|TRBV29-1
CSAQGSNQPQHF
TGCAGCGCGCAGGGGAGCAATCAGCCCCAGCATTTT
>few|-|TRBJ1-1|TRBV4-1
CASSQARANTEAFF
TGCGCCAGCAGCCAAGCCAGGGCGAACACTGAAGCTTTCTTT
>few|-|TRBJ2-3|TRBV25-1
CASSVSQGPWDTQYF
TGTGCCAGCAGTGTATCACAGGGACCTTGGGATACGCAGTATTTT
>few|TRBD1|TRBJ2-7|TRBV28
CASWGMKDRVYEQYF
TGTGCCAGCTGGGGTATGAAAGACAGGGTCTACGAGCAGTACTTC
>-|-|TRBJ2-7|TRBV10-3
CAIKQGDISEQYF
TGTGCCATCAAACAGGGTGATATAAGCGAGCAGTACTTC
>-|TRBD1|TRBJ2-1|TRBV27
CASSLSTLGQGNEQFF
TGTGCCAGCAGTTTATCTACCCTGGGACAGGGAAATGAGCAGTTCTTC
>-|-|TRBJ2-7|TRBV29-1
CSVEGRDGYEQYF
TGCAGCGTTGAGGGCAGGGATGGATACGAGCAGTACTTC
>-|-|TRBJ1-6|TRBV19
CASRGLGNSPLHF
TGTGCCAGTAGGGGGCTGGGGAATTCACCCCTCCACTTT
>-|-|TRBJ2-1|TRBV7-9
CASSPPRSSYNEQFF
TGTGCCAGCAGCCCGCCGAGGAGCTCCTACAATGAGCAGTTCTTC
>-|TRBD1|TRBJ1-4|TRBV6-6
CASSTGQGNEKLFF
TGTGCCAGCAGCACGGGACAGGGGAATGAAAAACTGTTTTTT
>-|-|TRBJ2-7|TRBV11-1
CASSLEGAARQQYF
TGTGCCAGCAGCTTAGAAGGGGCCGCCCGACAGCAGTACTTC
>-|TRBD2|TRBJ2-5|TRBV4-1
CASSQGAGGGKTQYF
TGCGCCAGCAGCCAAGGAGCGGGGGGGGGAAAGACCCAGTACTTC
>-|TRBD1|TRBJ1-2|TRBV5-1
CASSSAGGLGYTF
TGCGCCAGCAGCTCGGCAGGGGGATTGGGCTACACCTTC
>-|TRBD1|TRBJ1-2|TRBV10-2
CASSEGQGGDGYTF
TGCGCCAGCAGTGAGGGACAGGGGGGCGATGGCTACACCTTC
>-|TRBD1|TRBJ2-5|TRBV7-2
CASSATGGWTETQYF
TGTGCCAGCAGCGCTACAGGGGGCTGGACGGAGACCCAGTACTTC
>-|-|TRBJ1-2|TRBV5-8
CASSLARVSNYGYTF
TGTGCCAGCAGCTTGGCGCGGGTATCGAACTATGGCTACACCTTC
>-|-|TRBJ2-5|TRBV18
CASSLQPGGQGTQYF
TGTGCCAGCTCCCTTCAACCGGGGGGCCAAGGGACCCAGTACTTC
>-|TRBD1|TRBJ1-1|TRBV28
CASSSGTAVMNTEAFF
TGTGCCAGCAGTTCCGGGACAGCCGTCATGAACACTGAAGCTTTCTTT
>few|-|TRBJ1-2|TRBV6-5
CASSHPGGSYGYTF
TGTGCCAGCAGCCACCCTGGAGGCAGCTATGGCTACACCTTC
>-|-|TRBJ1-6|TRBV4-1
CASMGAASSYNSPLHF
TGCGCCAGCATGGGGGCAGCGAGCTCCTATAATTCACCCCTCCACTTT
>-|-|TRBJ2-2|TRBV7-9
CASSFNANTGELFF
TGTGCCAGCAGCTTTAATGCGAACACCGGGGAGCTGTTTTTT
>-|TRBD1|TRBJ2-1|TRBV6-1
CASSPQGANEQFF
TGTGCCAGCAGCCCACAGGGGGCGAATGAGCAGTTCTTC
>-|TRBD1|TRBJ2-7|TRBV27
CASSPTGSSYEQYF
TGTGCCAGCAGTCCGACAGGGTCGTCCTACGAGCAGTACTTC
>-|TRBD2|TRBJ2-3|TRBV4-2
CASSQGLAAGDTQYF
TGTGCCAGCAGCCAAGGACTAGCTGCTGGAGATACGCAGTATTTT
>-|-|TRBJ2-6|TRBV19
CASSSLSSGANVLTF
TGTGCCAGTAGCTCCCTAAGCTCTGGGGCCAACGTCCTGACTTTC
>-|TRBD1|TRBJ1-4|TRBV28
CASSQGARGNEKLFF
TGTGCCAGCAGTCAGGGGGCGCGGGGTAATGAAAAACTGTTTTTT
>few|TRBD1|TRBJ1-5|TRBV19
CASSSPTGTGSLFYQPQHF
TGTGCCAGTAGTAGCCCAACCGGGACAGGGTCACTCTTCTATCAGCCCCAGCATTTT
>once|TRBD1|TRBJ1-2|TRBV19
CASGAGGHGYTF
TGTGCCAGTGGGGCAGGGGGCCATGGCTACACCTTC
>few|-|TRBJ1-3|TRBV2
CASSVTGNSGNTIYF
TGTGCCAGCAGTGTGACAGGAAACTCTGGAAACACCATATATTTT
>-|-|TRBJ2-5|TRBV4-3
CASSQDRVARETQYF
TGCGCCAGCAGCCAAGATCGGGTAGCCCGGGAGACCCAGTACTTC
>-|-|TRBJ2-1|TRBV5-1
CASSSGGTSYNEQFF
TGCGCCAGCAGCTCAGGGGGGACCTCCTACAATGAGCAGTTCTTC
>-|TRBD1|TRBJ2-3|TRBV7-6
CASSLGGTGGIDTQYF
TGTGCCAGCAGCTTAGGAGGGACAGGGGGAATAGATACGCAGTATTTT
>-|TRBD2|TRBJ2-3|TRBV6-6
CASSPFGRGADTQYF
TGTGCCAGCAGCCCCTTTGGGAGGGGCGCGGATACGCAGTATTTT
>-|-|TRBJ2-5|TRBV6-5
CASSSRVVETQYF
TGTGCCAGCAGTTCCCGGGTAGTTGAGACCCAGTACTTC
>few|TRBD1|TRBJ2-7|TRBV6-5
CASSYLRGQGGGEQYF
TGTGCCAGCAGTTACTTGAGGGGACAGGGAGGTGGCGAGCAGTACTTC
>few|-|TRBJ1-2|TRBV4-1
CASSHPQALSYGYTF
TGCGCCAGCAGCCACCCTCAGGCTCTCAGCTATGGCTACACCTTC
>-|-|TRBJ1-2|TRBV7-3
CASSLTAGVKNGYTF
TGTGCCAGCAGCTTAACTGCCGGGGTTAAGAATGGCTACACCTTC
>-|TRBD1|TRBJ1-1|TRBV7-9
CASSRDRVGTEAFF
TGTGCCAGCAGCAGGGACAGGGTTGGAACTGAAGCTTTCTTT